Following are 9 T cell receptor beta chains from one sample sequenced in a study of T-cell memory formation after mild COVID-19. TCRdb fed the 5' RACE reads into MiXCR, producing one record per CDR3 protein. The sample lists 300,000 to 400,000 distinct CDR3 sequences, around 28% occurring once. The sequencing sample was made of PBMCs or a T cell subset sorted from them (not recorded which). The receptor source for this set is an adult woman who had mild COVID-19 (a few samples of this study predate the infection). Cell type and time point are not known.

There are a few counts of this clonotype. V usage is TRBV5-1 and J usage is TRBJ1-1; 8 bases fit TRBD1. This CDR3 comprises 16 residues. Germline V lookup: CDR1 SGHRS, CDR2 YFSETQ. V gave up 4 bases and J gave up 4 bases; unmatched junction bases: 12. CDR3 in DNA: TGCGCCAGCAGCCCGGATCTCTCAGGGGGCGGCACTGAAGCTTTCTTT. Translating gives CASSPDLSGGGTEAFF.

The chain links TRBV21-1 to TRBJ2-7; TRBD2 was called by the table and not checked on the DNA. TRBV21-1 is given as a pseudogene. The CDR3 is 13 residues long. In nucleotides, the CDR3 is TGTGCCAGCAGCAAGACTCCCGCCTACGAGCAGTACTTC. Translated, it gives CASSKTPAYEQYF.

This chain connects TRBV9 to TRBJ2-3; D possibly corresponds to TRBD2 (6 bases). The CDR3 has 16 residues. CDR1 SGDLS and CDR2 YYNGEE come from the germline V gene. The germline V and J ends were trimmed by 4 bases and 6 bases, with 21 bases remaining between them. Here the CDR3 DNA reads TGTGCCAGCAGCCACAGCGGGCAGGGTGAGGTCGATACGCAGTATTTT. It yields the protein CASSHSGQGEVDTQYF.

A few counts support this clonotype. This chain joins TRBV20-1 and TRBJ2-7; 9 nucleotides align to TRBD1. CDR1 DFQATT and CDR2 SNEGSKA come from the germline V gene (reference sequence). This CDR3 contains 14 residues. V shed 6 bases and J 6 bases; nucleotides not matched to a gene: 12. CDR3 nucleotides: TGCAGTGCCAGGAGTGGGACAGGGATGGGCGAGCAGTACTTC. Protein product: CSARSGTGMGEQYF.

The chain is built from TRBV29-1 and TRBJ2-1; 10 nucleotides line up with TRBD2. The CDR3 is 14 amino acids. Unmatched junction bases numbered 4, after V lost 1 base and J lost 7 bases. Germline V gives CDR1 SQVTM, CDR2 ANQGSEA. DNA of the CDR3: TGCAGCGTTGAAGGGCTAGCGGGAGTTAATGAGCAGTTCTTC. Protein: CSVEGLAGVNEQFF.

This clonotype appeared a few times. V usage is TRBV5-1 and J usage is TRBJ1-2; D uncertain. The CDR3 length is 13 residues. Trimming cost V 4 bases and J 2 bases, with 9 bases left between them. The germline V gene has CDR1 SGHRS and CDR2 YFSETQ. The CDR3 region has the DNA TGCGCCAGCAGCGGGAACAGAAACTATGGCTACACCTTC. Amino acid sequence: CASSGNRNYGYTF.

This sequence joins TRBV12-3 or TRBV12-4 and TRBJ1-4, with a weak D call TRBD1 (5 bases). The CDR3 totals 13 residues. The V and J ends lost 6 bases and 5 bases respectively, with 10 bases between them. The CDR3 DNA sequence: TGTGCCAGCAGAACAGGTTCCAATGAAAAACTGTTTTTT. Protein product: CASRTGSNEKLFF.

V gene TRBV12-3 or TRBV12-4 combines with J gene TRBJ2-5, with D possibly TRBD2 on 6 matching bases. Between the trimmed V and J ends, which lost 4 bases and 4 bases, there was a span of 13 bases. This CDR3 contains 14 residues. The CDR3 loop reads CASSWWGERETQYF. In DNA form, the CDR3 reads TGTGCCAGCAGTTGGTGGGGGGAGCGAGAGACCCAGTACTTC.

This clonotype appeared a few times. The chain couples TRBV11-2 to TRBJ2-5; TRBD2 matches 12 bases. Germline V CDR1 and CDR2: SGHAT, FQNNGV. V lost 5 bases to trimming and J lost 2 bases; unmatched junction nucleotides: 6. The length of the CDR3 is 16 residues. The chain's CDR3 is CASSPPGLAGQETQYF. CDR3 coding DNA: TGTGCCAGCAGCCCACCGGGACTAGCGGGTCAAGAGACCCAGTACTTC.